This T cell receptor (beta chain) comes out of a study of cytomegalovirus exposure and HLA in healthy donors. Across the whole study: Earlier results showed roughly 120 million unique TCR beta sequences derived from 150 million to 200 million T cells.

This clone was recorded only once. What it binds is not known. PCR primers comprised 60 Vbeta and 13 Jbeta primers. Some clones are missing from TCRdb's copy, which holds only in-frame ones; the method was immunoSEQ multiplex PCR. The table lists about 84,000 clones, 55% to 70% of them singletons, with over 12% in the top ten. The CDR3 is 13 amino acids. V gave up 4 bases and J gave up 9 bases; unmatched junction bases: 9. CDR1 and CDR2 from the germline V gene are GTSNPN and SVGIG (reference sequence). Study-wide results and limits: Further analysis, carried out later, found HLA-associated TCR beta chains more clonally expanded than equally common other chains. The authors judged a highly shared variant cluster likely a sequencing artifact. A missense variant in DCLRE1C was later tied to TCR beta V- and J-gene trimming.

Sequencing was carried out using PBMCs. V is TRBV30 and J is TRBJ1-1, with 9 positions matching TRBD1. This TCR was recovered from a woman aged 40 to 50 in good health and CMV-seropositive. This chain's CDR3 is CAWTGTGWSKAFF. CDR3 in DNA: TGTGCCTGGACCGGGACAGGGTGGTCTAAAGCTTTCTTT. The full variable domain, with the rest looked up from reference TRBV30 and TRBJ1-1, is SQTIHQWPATLVQPVGSPLSLECTVEGTSNPNLYWYRQAAGRGLQLLFYSVGIGQISSEVPQNLSASRPQDRQFILSSKKLLLSDSGFYLCAWTGTGWSKAFFGQGTRLTVV.